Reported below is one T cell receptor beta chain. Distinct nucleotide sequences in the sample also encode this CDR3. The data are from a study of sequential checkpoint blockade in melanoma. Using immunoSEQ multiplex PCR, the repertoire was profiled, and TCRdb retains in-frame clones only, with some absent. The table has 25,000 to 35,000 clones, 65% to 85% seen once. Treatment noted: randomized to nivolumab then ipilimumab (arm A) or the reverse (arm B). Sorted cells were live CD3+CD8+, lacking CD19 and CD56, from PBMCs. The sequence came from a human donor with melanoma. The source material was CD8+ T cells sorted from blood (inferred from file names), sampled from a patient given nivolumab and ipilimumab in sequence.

The CDR3 region has the DNA TGTGCCAGCAGTTTCGGGGGGACCTACGAGCAGTACTTC. Amino acids: CASSFGGTYEQYF. This sequence joins TRBV27 and TRBJ2-7, with 7 positions matching TRBD2. Germline assignment: CDR1 MNHEY and CDR2 SMNVEV (reference sequence). V trimming: 3 bases; J trimming: 2 bases; junction bases outside the gene matches: 1. The CDR3 consists of 13 residues.